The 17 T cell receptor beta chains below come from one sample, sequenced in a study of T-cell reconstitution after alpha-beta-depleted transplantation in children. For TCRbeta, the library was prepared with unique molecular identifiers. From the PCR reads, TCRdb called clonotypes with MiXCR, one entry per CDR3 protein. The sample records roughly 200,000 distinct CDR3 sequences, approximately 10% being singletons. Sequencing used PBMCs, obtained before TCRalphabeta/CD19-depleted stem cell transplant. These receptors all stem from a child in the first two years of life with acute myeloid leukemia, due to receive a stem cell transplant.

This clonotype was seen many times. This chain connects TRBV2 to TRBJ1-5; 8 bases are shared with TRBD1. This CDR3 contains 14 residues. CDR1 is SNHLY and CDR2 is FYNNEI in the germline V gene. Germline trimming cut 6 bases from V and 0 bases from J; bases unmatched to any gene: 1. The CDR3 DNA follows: TGTGCCAGCAGCACAGGGGGTAGCAATCAGCCCCAGCATTTT. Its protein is CASSTGGSNQPQHF.

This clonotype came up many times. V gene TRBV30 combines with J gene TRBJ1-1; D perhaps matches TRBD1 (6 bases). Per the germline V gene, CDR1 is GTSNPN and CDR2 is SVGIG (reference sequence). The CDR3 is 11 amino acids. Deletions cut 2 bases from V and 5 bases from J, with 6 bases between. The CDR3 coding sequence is TGTGCCTGGAGTAGGGGGACTGAAGCTTTCTTT. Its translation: CAWSRGTEAFF.

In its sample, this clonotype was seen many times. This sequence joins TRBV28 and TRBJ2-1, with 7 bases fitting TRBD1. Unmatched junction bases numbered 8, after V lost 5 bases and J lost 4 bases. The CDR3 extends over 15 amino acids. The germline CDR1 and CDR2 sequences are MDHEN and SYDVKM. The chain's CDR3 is CASSLGDSVYNEQFF. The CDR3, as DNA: TGTGCCAGCAGTCTGGGGGACAGCGTTTACAATGAGCAGTTCTTC.

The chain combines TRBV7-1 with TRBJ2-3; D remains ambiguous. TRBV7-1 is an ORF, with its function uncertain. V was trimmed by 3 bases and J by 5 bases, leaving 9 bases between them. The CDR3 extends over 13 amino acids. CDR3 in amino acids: CASSSEMVDTQYF. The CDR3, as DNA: TGTGCCAGCAGCTCCGAAATGGTAGATACGCAGTATTTT.

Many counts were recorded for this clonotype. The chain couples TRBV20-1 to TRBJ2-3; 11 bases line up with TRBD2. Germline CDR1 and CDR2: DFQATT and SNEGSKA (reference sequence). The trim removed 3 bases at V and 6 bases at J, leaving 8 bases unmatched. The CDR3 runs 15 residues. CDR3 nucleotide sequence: TGCAGTGCTAGGGGGGCGGGACTAGCGGTCGATACGCAGTATTTT. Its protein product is CSARGAGLAVDTQYF.

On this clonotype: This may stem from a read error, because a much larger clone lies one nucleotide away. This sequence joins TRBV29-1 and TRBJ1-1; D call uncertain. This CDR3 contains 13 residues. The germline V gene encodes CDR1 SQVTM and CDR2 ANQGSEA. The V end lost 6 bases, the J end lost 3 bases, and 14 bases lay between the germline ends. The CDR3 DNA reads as TGCAGCGTAAAACCGACGGAGGACACTGAAGCTTTCTTT. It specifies CSVKPTEDTEAFF.

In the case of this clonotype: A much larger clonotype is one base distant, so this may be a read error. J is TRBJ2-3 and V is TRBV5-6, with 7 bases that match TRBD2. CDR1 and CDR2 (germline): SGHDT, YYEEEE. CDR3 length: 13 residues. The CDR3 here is CASSLGAGDTHYF. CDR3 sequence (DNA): TGTGCCAGCAGCTTGGGGGCGGGAGATACGCATTATTTT.

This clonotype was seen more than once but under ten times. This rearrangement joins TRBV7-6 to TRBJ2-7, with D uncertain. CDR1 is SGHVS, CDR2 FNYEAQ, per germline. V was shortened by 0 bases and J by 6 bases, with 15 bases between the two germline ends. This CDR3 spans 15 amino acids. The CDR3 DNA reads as TGTGCCAGCAGCTTAGCATGGAGCGTCTCGGCCGAGCAGTACTTC. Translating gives CASSLAWSVSAEQYF.

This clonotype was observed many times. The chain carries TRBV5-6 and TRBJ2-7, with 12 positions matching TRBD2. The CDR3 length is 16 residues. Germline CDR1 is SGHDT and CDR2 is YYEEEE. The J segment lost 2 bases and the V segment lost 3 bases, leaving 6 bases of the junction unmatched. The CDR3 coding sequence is TGTGCCAGCAGCTCCCCAACTAGCGGGAGGCCCTACGAGCAGTACTTC. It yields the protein CASSSPTSGRPYEQYF.

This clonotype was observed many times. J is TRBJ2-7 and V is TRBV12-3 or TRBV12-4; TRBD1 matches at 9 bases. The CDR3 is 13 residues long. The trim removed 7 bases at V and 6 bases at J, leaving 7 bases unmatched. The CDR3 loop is CASTWDRVSEQYF. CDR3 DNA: TGTGCCAGCACCTGGGACAGGGTTTCCGAGCAGTACTTC.

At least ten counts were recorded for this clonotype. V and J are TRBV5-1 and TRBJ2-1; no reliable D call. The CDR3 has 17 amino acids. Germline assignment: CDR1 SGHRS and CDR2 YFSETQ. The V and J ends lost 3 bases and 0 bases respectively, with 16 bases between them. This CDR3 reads CASSWRWASSSYNEQFF. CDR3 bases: TGCGCCAGCAGCTGGCGTTGGGCGTCCAGCTCCTACAATGAGCAGTTCTTC.

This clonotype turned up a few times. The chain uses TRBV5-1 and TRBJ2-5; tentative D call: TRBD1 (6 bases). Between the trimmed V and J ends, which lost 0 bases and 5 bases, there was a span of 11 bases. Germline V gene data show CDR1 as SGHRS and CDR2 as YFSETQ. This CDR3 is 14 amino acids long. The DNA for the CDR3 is TGCGCCAGCAGCTTGGCCGAAGACAGGGAGACCCAGTACTTC. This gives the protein CASSLAEDRETQYF. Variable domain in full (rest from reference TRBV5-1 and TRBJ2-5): KAGVTQTPRYLIKTRGQQVTLSCSPISGHRSVSWYQQTPGQGLQFLFEYFSETQRNKGNFPGRFSGRQFSNSRSEMNVSTLELGDSALYLCASSLAEDRETQYFGPGTRLLVL.

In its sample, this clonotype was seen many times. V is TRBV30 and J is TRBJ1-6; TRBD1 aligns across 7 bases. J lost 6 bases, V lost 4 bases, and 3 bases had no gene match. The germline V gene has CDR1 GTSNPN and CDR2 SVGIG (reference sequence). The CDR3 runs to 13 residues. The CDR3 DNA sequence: TGTGCCTGGACCGGGACAGTTAATTCACCCCTCCACTTT. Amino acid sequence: CAWTGTVNSPLHF.

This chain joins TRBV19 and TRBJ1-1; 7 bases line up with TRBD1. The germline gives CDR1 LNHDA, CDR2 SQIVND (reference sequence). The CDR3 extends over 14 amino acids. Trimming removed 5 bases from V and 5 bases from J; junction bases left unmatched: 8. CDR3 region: CASSPTGRWTEAFF. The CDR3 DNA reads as TGTGCCAGTAGTCCGACAGGGCGGTGGACTGAAGCTTTCTTT.

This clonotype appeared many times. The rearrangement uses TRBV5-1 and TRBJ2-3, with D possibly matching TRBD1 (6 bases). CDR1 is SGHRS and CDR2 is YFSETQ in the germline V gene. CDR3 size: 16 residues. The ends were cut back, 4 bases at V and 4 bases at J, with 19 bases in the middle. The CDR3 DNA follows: TGCGCCAGCAGCCCCAGAGGGCAGGGGTTTGCAGATACGCAGTATTTT. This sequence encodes CASSPRGQGFADTQYF.

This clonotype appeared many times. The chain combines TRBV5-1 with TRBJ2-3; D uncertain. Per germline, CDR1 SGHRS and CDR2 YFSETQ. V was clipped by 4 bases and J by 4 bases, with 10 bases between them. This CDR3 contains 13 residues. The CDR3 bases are TGCGCCAGCAGCAATCCGGGTGCAGATACGCAGTATTTT. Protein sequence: CASSNPGADTQYF.

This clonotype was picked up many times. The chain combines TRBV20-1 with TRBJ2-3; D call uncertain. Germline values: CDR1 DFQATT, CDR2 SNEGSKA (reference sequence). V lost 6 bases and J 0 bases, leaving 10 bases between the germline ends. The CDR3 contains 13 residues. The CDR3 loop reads CSATDDSTDTQYF. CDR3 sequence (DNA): TGCAGTGCGACCGACGATAGCACAGATACGCAGTATTTT.